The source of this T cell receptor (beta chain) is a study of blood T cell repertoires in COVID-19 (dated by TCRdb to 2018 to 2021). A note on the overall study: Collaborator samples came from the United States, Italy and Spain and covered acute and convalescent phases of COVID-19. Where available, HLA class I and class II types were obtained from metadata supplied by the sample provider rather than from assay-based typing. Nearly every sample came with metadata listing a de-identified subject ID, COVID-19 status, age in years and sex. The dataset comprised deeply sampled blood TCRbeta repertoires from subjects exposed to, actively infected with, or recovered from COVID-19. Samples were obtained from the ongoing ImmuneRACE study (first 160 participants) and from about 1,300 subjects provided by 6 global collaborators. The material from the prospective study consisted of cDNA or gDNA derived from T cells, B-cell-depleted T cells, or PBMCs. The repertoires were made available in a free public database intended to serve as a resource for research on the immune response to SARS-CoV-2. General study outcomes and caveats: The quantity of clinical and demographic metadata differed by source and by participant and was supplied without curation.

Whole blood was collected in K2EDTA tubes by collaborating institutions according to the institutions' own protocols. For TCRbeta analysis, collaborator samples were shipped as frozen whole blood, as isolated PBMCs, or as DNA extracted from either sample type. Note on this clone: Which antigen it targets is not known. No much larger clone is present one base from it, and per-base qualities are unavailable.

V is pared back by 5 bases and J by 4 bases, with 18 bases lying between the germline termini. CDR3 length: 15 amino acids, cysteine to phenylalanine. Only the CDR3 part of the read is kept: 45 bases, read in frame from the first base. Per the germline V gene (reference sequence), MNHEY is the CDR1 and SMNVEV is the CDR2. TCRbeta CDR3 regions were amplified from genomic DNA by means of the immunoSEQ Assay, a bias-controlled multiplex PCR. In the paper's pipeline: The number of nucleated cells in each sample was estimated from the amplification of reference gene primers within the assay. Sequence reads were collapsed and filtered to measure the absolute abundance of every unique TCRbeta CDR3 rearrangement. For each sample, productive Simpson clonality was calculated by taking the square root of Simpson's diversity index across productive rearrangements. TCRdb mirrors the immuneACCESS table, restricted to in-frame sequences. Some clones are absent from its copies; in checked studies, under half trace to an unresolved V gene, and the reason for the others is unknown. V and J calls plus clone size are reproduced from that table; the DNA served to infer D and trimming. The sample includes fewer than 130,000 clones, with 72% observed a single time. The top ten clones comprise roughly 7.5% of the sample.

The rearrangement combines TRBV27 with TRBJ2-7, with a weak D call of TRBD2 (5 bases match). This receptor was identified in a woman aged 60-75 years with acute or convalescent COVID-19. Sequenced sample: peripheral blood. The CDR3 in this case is CASSLKEAGIYEQYF. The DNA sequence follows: TGTGCCAGCAGTCTCAAGGAGGCCGGGATATACGAGCAGTACTTC.